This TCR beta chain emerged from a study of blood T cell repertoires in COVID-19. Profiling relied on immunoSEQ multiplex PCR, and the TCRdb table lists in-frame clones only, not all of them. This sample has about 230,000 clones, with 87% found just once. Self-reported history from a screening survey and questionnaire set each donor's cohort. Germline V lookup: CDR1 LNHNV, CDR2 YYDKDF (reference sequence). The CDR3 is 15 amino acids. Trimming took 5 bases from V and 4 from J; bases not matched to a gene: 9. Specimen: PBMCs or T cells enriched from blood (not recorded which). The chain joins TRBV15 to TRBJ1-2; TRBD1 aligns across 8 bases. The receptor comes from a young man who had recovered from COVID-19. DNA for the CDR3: TGTGCCACCAGCGGCGCGCAGGGGGCAGGCTATGGCTACACCTTC. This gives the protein CATSGAQGAGYGYTF.